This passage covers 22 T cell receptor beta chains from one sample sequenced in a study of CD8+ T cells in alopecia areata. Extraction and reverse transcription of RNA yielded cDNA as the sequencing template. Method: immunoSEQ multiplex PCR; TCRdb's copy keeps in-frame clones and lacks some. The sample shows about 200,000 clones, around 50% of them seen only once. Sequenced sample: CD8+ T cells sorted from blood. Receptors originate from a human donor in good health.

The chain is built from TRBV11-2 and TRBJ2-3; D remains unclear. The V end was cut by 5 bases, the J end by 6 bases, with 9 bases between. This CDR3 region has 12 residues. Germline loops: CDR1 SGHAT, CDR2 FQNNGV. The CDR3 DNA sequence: TGTGCCAGCAGCGCGTTCAGGGATACGCAGTATTTT. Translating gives CASSAFRDTQYF.

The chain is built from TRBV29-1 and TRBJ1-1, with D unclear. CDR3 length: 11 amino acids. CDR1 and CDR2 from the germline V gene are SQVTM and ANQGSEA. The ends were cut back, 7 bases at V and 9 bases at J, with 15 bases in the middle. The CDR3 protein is CSAERESKAFF. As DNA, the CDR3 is TGCAGCGCCGAACGGGAGTCGAAAGCTTTCTTT. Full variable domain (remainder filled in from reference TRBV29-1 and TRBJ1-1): SAVISQKPSRDICQRGTSLTIQCQVDSQVTMMFWYRQQPGQSLTLIATANQGSEATYESGFVIDKFPISRPNLTFSTLTVSNMSPEDSSIYLCSAERESKAFFGQGTRLTVV.

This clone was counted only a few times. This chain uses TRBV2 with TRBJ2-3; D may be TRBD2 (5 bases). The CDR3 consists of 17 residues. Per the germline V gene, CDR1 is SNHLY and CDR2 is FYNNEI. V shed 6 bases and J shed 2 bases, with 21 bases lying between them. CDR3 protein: CASRSYGLGGPTDTQYF. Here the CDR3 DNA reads TGTGCCAGCAGATCTTATGGCTTAGGAGGCCCCACAGATACGCAGTATTTT. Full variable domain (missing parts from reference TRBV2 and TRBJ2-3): EPEVTQTPSHQVTQMGQEVILRCVPISNHLYFYWYRQILGQKVEFLVSFYNNEISEKSEIFDDQFSVERPDGSNFTLKIRSTKLEDSAMYFCASRSYGLGGPTDTQYFGPGTRLTVL.

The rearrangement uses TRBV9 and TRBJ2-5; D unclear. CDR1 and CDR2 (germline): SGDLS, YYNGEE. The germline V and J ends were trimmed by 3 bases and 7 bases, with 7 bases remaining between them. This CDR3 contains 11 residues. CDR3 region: CASSGLGTQYF. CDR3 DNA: TGTGCCAGCAGCGGGTTGGGGACCCAGTACTTC.

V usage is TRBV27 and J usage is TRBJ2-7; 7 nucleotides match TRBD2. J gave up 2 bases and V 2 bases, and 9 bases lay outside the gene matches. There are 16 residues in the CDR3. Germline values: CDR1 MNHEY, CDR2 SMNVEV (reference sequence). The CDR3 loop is CASSLLASGGTYEQYF. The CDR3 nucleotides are TGTGCCAGCAGTTTACTGGCTTCGGGGGGTACCTACGAGCAGTACTTC.

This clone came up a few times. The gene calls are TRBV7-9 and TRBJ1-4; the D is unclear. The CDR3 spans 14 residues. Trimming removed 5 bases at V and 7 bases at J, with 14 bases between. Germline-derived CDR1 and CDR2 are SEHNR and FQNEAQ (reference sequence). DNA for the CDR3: TGTGCCAGCAGCCAAGGCATCAGGCGTGAAAAACTGTTTTTT. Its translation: CASSQGIRREKLFF.

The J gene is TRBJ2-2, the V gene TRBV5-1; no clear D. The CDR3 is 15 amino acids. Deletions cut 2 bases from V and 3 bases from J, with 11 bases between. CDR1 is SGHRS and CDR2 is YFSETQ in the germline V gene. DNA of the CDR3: TGCGCCAGCAGCTTCGAGGAGATATACACCGGGGAGCTGTTTTTT. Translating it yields CASSFEEIYTGELFF.

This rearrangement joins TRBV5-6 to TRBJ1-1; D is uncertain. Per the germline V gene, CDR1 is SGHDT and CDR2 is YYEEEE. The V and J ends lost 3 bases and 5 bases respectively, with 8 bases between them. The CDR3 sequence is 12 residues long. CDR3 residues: CASSSFRTEAFF. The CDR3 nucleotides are TGTGCCAGCAGCTCCTTCCGGACTGAAGCTTTCTTT.

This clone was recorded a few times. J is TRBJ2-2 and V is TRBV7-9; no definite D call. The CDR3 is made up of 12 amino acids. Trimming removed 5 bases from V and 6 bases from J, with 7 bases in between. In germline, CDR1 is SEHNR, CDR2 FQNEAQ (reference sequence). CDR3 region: CASSLNAGELFF. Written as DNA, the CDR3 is TGTGCCAGCAGCCTCAACGCCGGGGAGCTGTTTTTT.

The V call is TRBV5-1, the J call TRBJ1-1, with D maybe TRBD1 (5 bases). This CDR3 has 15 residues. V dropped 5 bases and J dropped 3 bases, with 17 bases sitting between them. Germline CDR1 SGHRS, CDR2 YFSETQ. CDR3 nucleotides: TGCGCCAGCAGAGAGGTACCGGGACGGGACACTGAAGCTTTCTTT. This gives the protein CASREVPGRDTEAFF.

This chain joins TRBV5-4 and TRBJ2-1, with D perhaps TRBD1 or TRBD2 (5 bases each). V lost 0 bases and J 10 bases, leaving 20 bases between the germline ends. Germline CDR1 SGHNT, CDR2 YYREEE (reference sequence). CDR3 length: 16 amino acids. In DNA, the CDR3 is TGTGCCAGCAGCTTGGCCAGGGAGTCGGGGCATCTCGAGCAGTTCTTC. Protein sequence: CASSLARESGHLEQFF.

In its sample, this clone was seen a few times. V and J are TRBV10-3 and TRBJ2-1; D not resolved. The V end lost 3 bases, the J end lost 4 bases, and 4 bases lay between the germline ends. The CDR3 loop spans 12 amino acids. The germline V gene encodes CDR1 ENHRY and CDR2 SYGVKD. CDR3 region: CAISDPYNEQFF. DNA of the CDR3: TGTGCCATCAGTGACCCGTACAATGAGCAGTTCTTC.

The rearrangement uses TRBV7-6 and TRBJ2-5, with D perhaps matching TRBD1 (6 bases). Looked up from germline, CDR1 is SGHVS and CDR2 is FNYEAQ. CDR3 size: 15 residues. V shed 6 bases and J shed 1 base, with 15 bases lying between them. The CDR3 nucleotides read TGTGCCAGCAGTGATGGGGTGGGGGCCCAAGAGACCCAGTACTTC. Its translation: CASSDGVGAQETQYF.

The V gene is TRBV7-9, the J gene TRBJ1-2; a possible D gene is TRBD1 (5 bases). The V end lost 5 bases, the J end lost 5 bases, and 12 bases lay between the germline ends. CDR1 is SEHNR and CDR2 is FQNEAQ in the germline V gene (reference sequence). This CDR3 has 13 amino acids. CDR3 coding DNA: TGTGCCAGCAGCACCGGGACGTCTTATGGCTACACCTTC. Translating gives CASSTGTSYGYTF.

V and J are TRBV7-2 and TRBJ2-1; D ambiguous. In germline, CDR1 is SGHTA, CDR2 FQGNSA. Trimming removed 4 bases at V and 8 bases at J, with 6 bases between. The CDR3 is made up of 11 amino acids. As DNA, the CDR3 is TGTGCCAGCAGCTATTCTGATGAGCAGTTCTTC. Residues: CASSYSDEQFF.

The CDR3 nucleotides are TGTGCCAGCAGCTCCGCCGGGACTAGCGTCTACAATGAGCAGTTCTTC. This codes for CASSSAGTSVYNEQFF. The V call is TRBV5-6, the J call TRBJ2-1; 10 nucleotides align to TRBD2. CDR3 length: 16 amino acids. V lost 3 bases and J lost 3; bases outside the gene matches: 6. Germline-derived CDR1 and CDR2 are SGHDT and YYEEEE.

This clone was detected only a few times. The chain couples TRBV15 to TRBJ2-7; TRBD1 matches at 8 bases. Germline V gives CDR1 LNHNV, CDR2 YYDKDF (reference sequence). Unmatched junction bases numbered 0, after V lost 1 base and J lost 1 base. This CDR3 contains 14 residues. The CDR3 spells CATSRGTGSYEQYF. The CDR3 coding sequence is TGTGCCACCAGCAGAGGGACAGGGTCCTACGAGCAGTACTTC.

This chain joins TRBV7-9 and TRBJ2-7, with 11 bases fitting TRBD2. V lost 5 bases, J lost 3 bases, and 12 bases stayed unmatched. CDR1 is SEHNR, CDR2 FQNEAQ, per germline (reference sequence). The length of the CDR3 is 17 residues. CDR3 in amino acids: CASSPVLAGGPHYEQYF. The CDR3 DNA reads TGTGCCAGCAGCCCCGTGCTAGCGGGGGGACCCCACTACGAGCAGTACTTC.

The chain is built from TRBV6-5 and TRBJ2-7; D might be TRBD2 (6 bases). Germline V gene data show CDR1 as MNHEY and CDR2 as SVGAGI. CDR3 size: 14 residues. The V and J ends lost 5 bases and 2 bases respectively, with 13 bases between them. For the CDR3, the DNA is TGTGCCAGCAGTCCCCGTGGGGGGACCTACGAGCAGTACTTC. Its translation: CASSPRGGTYEQYF.

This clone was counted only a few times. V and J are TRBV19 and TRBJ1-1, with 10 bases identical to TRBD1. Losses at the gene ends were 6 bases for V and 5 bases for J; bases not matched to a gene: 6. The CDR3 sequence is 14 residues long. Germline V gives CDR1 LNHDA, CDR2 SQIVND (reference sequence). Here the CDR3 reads CASRTGGAFTEAFF. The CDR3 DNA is TGTGCCAGTAGGACAGGGGGCGCGTTTACTGAAGCTTTCTTT.

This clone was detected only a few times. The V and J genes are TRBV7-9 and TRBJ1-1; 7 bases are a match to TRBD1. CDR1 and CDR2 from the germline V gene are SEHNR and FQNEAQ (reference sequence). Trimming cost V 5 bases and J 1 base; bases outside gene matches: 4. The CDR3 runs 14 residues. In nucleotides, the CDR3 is TGTGCCAGCAGCACCCGGGACAGGAACACTGAAGCTTTCTTT. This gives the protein CASSTRDRNTEAFF.

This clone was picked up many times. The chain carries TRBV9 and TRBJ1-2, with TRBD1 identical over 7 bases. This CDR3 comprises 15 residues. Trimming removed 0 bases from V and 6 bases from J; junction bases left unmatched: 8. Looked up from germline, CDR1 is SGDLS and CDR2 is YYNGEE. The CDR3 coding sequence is TGTGCCAGCAGCGTAGCGGAGGGGGCAAATCATGGCTACACCTTC. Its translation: CASSVAEGANHGYTF.